The 9 T cell receptor beta chains given below trace back to one sample, sequenced in a study of metastatic and nonmetastatic thyroid tumors (TCRdb year 2020). Before undergoing thyroid surgery, none of the patients had been given any kind of treatment. Preparation of the library involved PCR. For sequencing, an Illumina HiSeq 4000 was employed. The public reads were run again by TCRdb, first through fastp at Q25 and then through MiXCR, and only productive beta chains were kept. Present in this sample are roughly 40,000 clones, about 12% of which were seen just once. The ten largest clonotypes hold about 10% of the sample. Sequenced input: blood. The receptors shown here come from a male donor with papillary thyroid cancer or a benign thyroid nodule (not recorded which). Some clones in this sample may be carry-over from other donors' samples.

This clone has ten or more counts. The chain links TRBV6-4 to TRBJ1-1; no clear D gene. The CDR3 sequence is 13 residues long. V lost 3 bases and J 1 base, leaving 6 bases between the germline ends. Germline CDR1 reads MRHNA; CDR2 reads SNTAGT. The CDR3 DNA sequence: TGTGCCAGCAGTGAGACGGGGAACACTGAAGCTTTCTTT. Translation gives CASSETGNTEAFF.

This clone was detected many times. The V gene is TRBV19, the J gene TRBJ2-7, with a tentative D call TRBD1 (6 bases). The CDR3 covers 11 residues. V lost 9 bases and J 3 bases, leaving 9 bases between the germline ends. The V gene's germline CDR1 is LNHDA and CDR2 SQIVND (reference sequence). DNA for the CDR3: TGTGCCAGCAAACAGGGCTACGAGCAGTACTTC. Translation: CASKQGYEQYF.

This clone has just a few counts. A clone one base away is much larger, so this may be a read error. V and J are TRBV6-2 or TRBV6-3 and TRBJ1-1; D might be TRBD1 (6 bases). The CDR3 is 15 amino acids. Per the germline V gene, CDR1 is MNHEY and CDR2 is SVGEGT. CDR3 sequence (DNA): TGTGCCAGCAGTTCCTCCAGGGGTCTAAGGCTTGAAGCCTTCTTT. Translation gives CASSSSRGLRLEAFF.

Many counts were recorded for this clone. The genes are TRBV19 and TRBJ2-1, with unresolved D. CDR3 size: 13 residues. The V end lost 0 bases, the J end lost 13 bases, and 13 bases lay between the germline ends. Germline lookup yields CDR1 LNHDA and CDR2 SQIVND (reference sequence). DNA of the CDR3: TGTGCCAGTAGTATAGACGAACAGAGACCACAGTTCTTC. Its protein product is CASSIDEQRPQFF.

This clone was counted a few times. This sequence joins TRBV6-1 and TRBJ2-3; no clear D gene. CDR1 and CDR2 from the germline V gene are MNHNS and SASEGT. V was shortened by 5 bases and J by 6 bases, with 15 bases between the two germline ends. The CDR3 has 14 residues. The CDR3: CASSSDPLPDTQYF. The CDR3 DNA reads as TGTGCCAGCAGTTCAGACCCACTCCCGGATACGCAGTATTTT.

In its sample, this clone was seen many times. The gene calls are TRBV5-1 and TRBJ2-5; perhaps TRBD2 as D (6 bases). Trimming cost V 1 base and J 2 bases, with 15 bases left between them. The germline gives CDR1 SGHRS, CDR2 YFSETQ. There are 16 residues in the CDR3. This CDR3 is CASSLRFGGNQETQYF. The CDR3 coding sequence is TGCGCCAGCAGCTTGAGGTTCGGCGGGAATCAAGAGACCCAGTACTTC.

At least ten counts were recorded for this clone. This sequence joins TRBV4-1 and TRBJ2-7; D might be TRBD1 (5 bases). Looked up from germline, CDR1 is MGHRA and CDR2 is YSYEKL. The CDR3 contains 14 residues. Deletions cut 2 bases from V and 0 bases from J, with 8 bases between. In DNA form, the CDR3 reads TGCGCCAGCAGCCAAAACAGGTACTCCTACGAGCAGTACTTC. Its protein is CASSQNRYSYEQYF.

This clone occurred many times. V usage is TRBV7-6 and J usage is TRBJ1-4; TRBD1 aligns across 7 bases. Germline loops: CDR1 SGHVS, CDR2 FNYEAQ. The CDR3 contains 17 residues. Trimming at V came to 1 base and at J to 0 bases, leaving 5 bases not matched to a gene. This chain's CDR3 is CASSLEKTGSTNEKLFF. CDR3 in DNA: TGTGCCAGCAGCTTAGAGAAGACAGGGTCAACTAATGAAAAACTGTTTTTT.

The rearrangement links TRBV30 to TRBJ1-2; 7 bases agree with TRBD1. The CDR3 runs 13 residues. In germline, CDR1 is GTSNPN, CDR2 SVGIG (reference sequence). The V segment lost 3 bases and the J segment 8 bases; nucleotides outside the gene matches: 9. The CDR3 DNA reads as TGTGCCTGGAGACCGACAGGGAGTAGCGGCTACACCTTC. The encoded protein is CAWRPTGSSGYTF.